A selection of T cell receptor beta chains follows, all from one sample in a study of T cells in Graves' hyperthyroidism and ophthalmopathy. Each CDR3 protein is one row after TCRdb ran MiXCR on the multiplex PCR reads. The sample holds 650,000 to 700,000 distinct CDR3 sequences, roughly 17% seen once. The sample comprised blood. The receptors were sampled from a man in his fifties or sixties with Graves' hyperthyroidism. Each CDR3 is given with its conserved first and last residue. The D gene is left open where the match is weak. Only some rows state a clone size, as once, few, many or a class for expanded clones.

TRBV4-3,TRBJ2-1,NA,TRBD2,CASSQDQWREVAVNEQFF,TGCGCCAGCAGCCAAGATCAATGGCGGGAGGTCGCTGTGAATGAGCAGTTCTTC
TRBV27,TRBJ2-1,many,NA,CASSGGHYPQFF,TGTGCCAGCAGCGGAGGACATTACCCGCAGTTCTTC
TRBV6-1,TRBJ1-6,NA,NA,CASRTSDSDNSPLHF,TGTGCCAGCAGGACCTCCGACAGTGATAATTCACCCCTCCACTTT
TRBV2,TRBJ2-1,many,NA,CASSGGFSSYNEQFF,TGTGCCAGCAGTGGAGGGTTCAGCTCCTACAATGAGCAGTTCTTC
TRBV25-1,TRBJ2-3,NA,TRBD2,CASAPTSVSTDTQYF,TGTGCCAGCGCCCCCACTAGCGTTAGCACAGATACGCAGTATTTT
TRBV28,TRBJ2-7,many,TRBD1,CASRKHTGGYEQYF,TGTGCCAGCAGGAAACATACAGGGGGGTACGAGCAGTACTTC
TRBV27,TRBJ2-2,many,TRBD1,CASSPSTGEMTGELFF,TGTGCCAGCAGTCCATCGACAGGGGAAATGACCGGGGAGCTGTTTTTT
TRBV28,TRBJ2-1,few,TRBD1,CASSLGQGVGEQFF,TGTGCCAGCAGTTTGGGACAGGGGGTTGGGGAGCAGTTCTTC
TRBV12-3/TRBV12-4,TRBJ1-5,many,TRBD1,CASSSGTGVQPQHF,TGTGCCAGCAGCTCCGGGACAGGGGTCCAGCCCCAGCATTTT
TRBV28,TRBJ1-1,many,NA,CASSLMAREAFF,TGTGCCAGCAGTTTAATGGCCCGAGAGGCTTTCTTT
TRBV10-3,TRBJ2-3,few,NA,CAIMTSTDTQYF,TGTGCCATCATGACTAGCACAGATACGCAGTATTTT
TRBV11-2,TRBJ1-1,many,NA,CASSLDGGRNTEAFF,TGTGCCAGCAGCTTAGACGGGGGGCGGAACACTGAAGCTTTCTTT
TRBV11-1,TRBJ1-1,many,TRBD1,CASSNNRGMNTEAFF,TGTGCCAGCAGCAACAACAGGGGCATGAACACTGAAGCTTTCTTT
TRBV18,TRBJ1-1,many,NA,CASSLQRQANTEAFF,TGTGCCAGCTCACTCCAACGACAGGCGAACACTGAAGCTTTCTTT
TRBV15,TRBJ2-3,NA,NA,CATSRDLSGIAADTQYF,TGTGCCACCAGCAGAGATCTGAGCGGCATTGCGGCAGATACGCAGTATTTT
TRBV6-1,TRBJ1-1,NA,TRBD1,CASSRTGGTGAFF,TGTGCCAGCAGCCGGACAGGGGGCACTGGAGCTTTCTTT
TRBV2,TRBJ2-3,many,NA,CASRYDRASGADTQYF,TGTGCCAGCAGATACGACAGGGCAAGCGGGGCAGATACGCAGTATTTT
TRBV12-3/TRBV12-4,TRBJ1-2,once,TRBD1,CAGSNNRGLSYGYTF,TGTGCCGGCAGCAATAACAGGGGGCTGAGCTATGGCTACACCTTC
TRBV24-1,TRBJ1-2,many,NA,CATSDRSPTAGYGYTF,TGTGCCACCAGTGATCGATCGCCGACAGCGGGCTATGGCTACACCTTC
TRBV7-9,TRBJ2-2,few,NA,CASSLGNVGELFF,TGTGCCAGCAGCTTAGGTAACGTCGGGGAGCTGTTTTTT
TRBV28,TRBJ2-7,many,NA,CASSLRPGNYEQYF,TGTGCCAGCAGTTTACGACCGGGAAACTACGAGCAGTACTTC
TRBV2,TRBJ1-4,NA,NA,CASSHRPAGRIEKLFF,TGTGCCAGCAGCCATCGTCCGGCAGGAAGAATTGAAAAACTGTTTTTT
TRBV12-3/TRBV12-4,TRBJ1-1,many,NA,CASSLRTGRGAFF,TGTGCCAGCAGTTTAAGGACGGGCCGCGGAGCTTTCTTT
TRBV25-1,TRBJ1-6,NA,NA,CASGQQVNSPLHF,TGTGCCAGCGGGCAGCAGGTGAATTCACCCCTCCACTTT
TRBV7-2,TRBJ1-4,many,NA,CASSLARGGTNEKLFF,TGTGCCAGCAGCTTAGCGCGAGGGGGAACTAATGAAAAACTGTTTTTT
TRBV27,TRBJ2-1,few,TRBD2,CASSLSGLAGWGSYNEQFF,TGTGCCAGCAGTTTATCGGGACTAGCGGGATGGGGCTCCTACAATGAGCAGTTCTTC
TRBV19,TRBJ1-3,many,NA,CASKDSRLRNTIYF,TGTGCCAGTAAGGACAGTCGACTTCGAAACACCATATATTTT
TRBV27,TRBJ2-7,many,TRBD1,CASRDRAGEQYF,TGTGCCAGCAGGGACAGGGCAGGGGAGCAGTACTTC
TRBV6-1,TRBJ2-3,NA,NA,CASSAGETTTDTQYF,TGTGCCAGCAGTGCTGGCGAGACGACGACAGATACGCAGTATTTT
TRBV9,TRBJ1-1,NA,NA,CASSVVGSINTEAFF,TGTGCCAGCAGCGTAGTAGGCAGTATTAACACTGAAGCTTTCTTT
TRBV28,TRBJ2-7,many,NA,CASSLDAWDEQYF,TGTGCCAGCAGCCTCGATGCTTGGGACGAGCAGTACTTC
TRBV11-2,TRBJ1-1,NA,TRBD1,CASSFTGETEAFF,TGTGCCAGCAGCTTTACAGGGGAAACTGAAGCTTTCTTT
TRBV28,TRBJ1-4,many,TRBD1,CASSLKTGETNEKLFF,TGTGCCAGCAGTCTCAAGACAGGGGAGACTAATGAAAAACTGTTTTTT
TRBV7-9,TRBJ2-7,NA,NA,CASSPRGHSYEQYF,TGTGCCAGCAGCCCCCGAGGTCACTCCTACGAGCAGTACTTC
TRBV29-1,TRBJ1-2,NA,NA,CSVAGGGLHGYTF,TGCAGCGTCGCGGGTGGCGGGTTGCATGGCTACACCTTC
TRBV12-3/TRBV12-4,TRBJ2-1,NA,TRBD2,CASSPIRGWTSGFNNEQFF,TGTGCCAGCAGTCCAATTCGGGGGTGGACTAGCGGGTTTAACAATGAGCAGTTCTTC
TRBV12-3/TRBV12-4,TRBJ1-1,many,NA,CASNFGAGLGTEAFF,TGTGCCAGCAACTTCGGAGCAGGGTTGGGCACTGAAGCTTTCTTT
TRBV30,TRBJ2-4,few,NA,CAWSGGTTAKNIQYF,TGTGCCTGGAGTGGAGGGACAACAGCCAAAAACATTCAGTACTTC
TRBV15,TRBJ2-1,few,NA,CATSRDHGTEGNEQFF,TGTGCCACCAGCAGAGATCATGGGACTGAGGGGAATGAGCAGTTCTTC
TRBV20-1,TRBJ2-7,many,NA,CSARRVYKNYEQYF,TGCAGTGCTAGAAGGGTATACAAAAACTACGAGCAGTACTTC
TRBV10-3,TRBJ1-6,many,NA,CAISDRSNNSPLHF,TGTGCCATCAGTGACAGGTCGAACAATTCACCCCTCCACTTT
TRBV7-2,TRBJ2-7,many,NA,CASSPRRGGTYEQYF,TGTGCCAGCAGCCCTCGGAGGGGGGGGACCTACGAGCAGTACTTC